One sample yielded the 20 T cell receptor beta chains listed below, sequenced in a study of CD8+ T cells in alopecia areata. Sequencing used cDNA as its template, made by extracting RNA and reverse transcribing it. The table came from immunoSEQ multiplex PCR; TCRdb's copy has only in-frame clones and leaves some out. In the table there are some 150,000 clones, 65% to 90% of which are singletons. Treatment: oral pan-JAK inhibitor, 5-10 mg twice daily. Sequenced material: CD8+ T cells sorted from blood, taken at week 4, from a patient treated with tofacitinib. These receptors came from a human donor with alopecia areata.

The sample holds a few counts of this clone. For the CDR3, the DNA is TGTGCCAGCAGCCCGCTAGGACTAGCGACCTACCAAGAGACCCAGTACTTC. Translated, it gives CASSPLGLATYQETQYF. The chain employs TRBV7-9 and TRBJ2-5; TRBD2 matches 9 bases. This CDR3 spans 17 amino acids. V was clipped by 5 bases and J by 0 bases; unmatched bases: 10. CDR1 is SEHNR and CDR2 is FQNEAQ in the germline V gene (reference sequence).

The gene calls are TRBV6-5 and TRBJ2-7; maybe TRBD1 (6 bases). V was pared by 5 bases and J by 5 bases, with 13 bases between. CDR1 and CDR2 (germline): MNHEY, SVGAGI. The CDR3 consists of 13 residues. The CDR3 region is CASSRGRGNEQYF. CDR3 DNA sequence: TGTGCCAGCAGTAGGGGCAGGGGTAACGAGCAGTACTTC.

CDR3 nucleotide sequence: TGTGCCAGCAGCGTATACCCCCCAGGGAGCTACAATGAGCAGTTCTTC. Residues: CASSVYPPGSYNEQFF. V usage is TRBV9 and J usage is TRBJ2-1; either TRBD1 or TRBD2 may supply D (5 bases each). Per germline, CDR1 SGDLS and CDR2 YYNGEE. The CDR3 length is 16 residues. The V and J ends lost 1 base and 3 bases respectively, with 14 bases between them.

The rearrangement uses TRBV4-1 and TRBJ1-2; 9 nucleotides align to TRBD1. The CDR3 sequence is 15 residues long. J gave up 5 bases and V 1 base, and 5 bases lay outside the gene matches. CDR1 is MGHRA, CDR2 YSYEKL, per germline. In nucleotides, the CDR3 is TGCGCCAGCAGCCAAGGGGACAGGGTTGGTTATGGCTACACCTTC. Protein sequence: CASSQGDRVGYGYTF.

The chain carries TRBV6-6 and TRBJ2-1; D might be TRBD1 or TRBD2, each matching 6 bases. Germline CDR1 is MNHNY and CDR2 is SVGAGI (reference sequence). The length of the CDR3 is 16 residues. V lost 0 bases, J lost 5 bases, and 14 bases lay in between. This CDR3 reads CASSYSPRGADNEQFF. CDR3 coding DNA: TGTGCCAGCAGTTACTCTCCGAGGGGGGCCGACAATGAGCAGTTCTTC.

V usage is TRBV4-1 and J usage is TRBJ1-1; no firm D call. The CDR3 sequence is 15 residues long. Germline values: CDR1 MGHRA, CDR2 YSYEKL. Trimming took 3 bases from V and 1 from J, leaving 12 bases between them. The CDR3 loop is CASSHPPPPNTEAFF. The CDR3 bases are TGCGCCAGCAGCCATCCACCTCCTCCGAACACTGAAGCTTTCTTT.

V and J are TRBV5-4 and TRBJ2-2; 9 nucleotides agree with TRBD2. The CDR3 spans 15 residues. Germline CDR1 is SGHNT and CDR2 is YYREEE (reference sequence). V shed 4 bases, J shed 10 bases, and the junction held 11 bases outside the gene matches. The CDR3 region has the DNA TGTGCCAGCAGCCCCGGCGAGCGGGGGGCCGAGGAGCTGTTTTTT. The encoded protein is CASSPGERGAEELFF.

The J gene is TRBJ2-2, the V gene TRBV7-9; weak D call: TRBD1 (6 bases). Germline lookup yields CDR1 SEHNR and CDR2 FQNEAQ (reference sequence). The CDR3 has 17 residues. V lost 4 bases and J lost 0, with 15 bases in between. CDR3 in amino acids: CASSSLRTVPNTGELFF. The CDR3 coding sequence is TGTGCCAGCAGCTCACTCCGGACAGTTCCGAACACCGGGGAGCTGTTTTTT.

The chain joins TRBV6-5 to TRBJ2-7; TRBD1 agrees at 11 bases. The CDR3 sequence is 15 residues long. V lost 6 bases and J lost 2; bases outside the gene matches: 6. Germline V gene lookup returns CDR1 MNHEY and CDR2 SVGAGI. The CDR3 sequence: CASSLGQGAAYEQYF. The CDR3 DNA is TGTGCCAGCAGCCTCGGACAGGGGGCAGCCTACGAGCAGTACTTC.

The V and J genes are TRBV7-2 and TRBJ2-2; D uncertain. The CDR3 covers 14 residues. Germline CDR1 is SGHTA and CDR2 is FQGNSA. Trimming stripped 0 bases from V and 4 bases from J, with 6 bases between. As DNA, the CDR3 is TGTGCCAGCAGCTTAGCGCTGTTCACCGGGGAGCTGTTTTTT. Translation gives CASSLALFTGELFF.

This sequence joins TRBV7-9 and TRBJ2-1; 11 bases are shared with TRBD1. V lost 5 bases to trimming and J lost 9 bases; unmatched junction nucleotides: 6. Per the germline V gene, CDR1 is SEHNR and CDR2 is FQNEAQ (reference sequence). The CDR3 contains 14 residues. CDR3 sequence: CASSPRDRGSEQFF. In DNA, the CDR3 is TGTGCCAGCAGCCCCCGGGACAGGGGGAGTGAGCAGTTCTTC.

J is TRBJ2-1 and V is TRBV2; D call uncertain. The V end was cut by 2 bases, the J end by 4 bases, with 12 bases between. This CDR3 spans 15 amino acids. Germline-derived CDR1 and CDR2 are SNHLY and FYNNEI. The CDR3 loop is CASSENSPAYNEQFF. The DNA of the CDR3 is TGTGCCAGCAGTGAAAACAGCCCGGCATACAATGAGCAGTTCTTC.

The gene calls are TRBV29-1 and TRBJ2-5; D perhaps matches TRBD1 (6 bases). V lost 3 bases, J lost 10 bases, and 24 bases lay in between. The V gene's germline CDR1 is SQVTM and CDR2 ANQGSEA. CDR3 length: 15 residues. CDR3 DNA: TGCAGCGTTGATCAGGGGCCAGGCCACGAGTACGACCAGTACTTC. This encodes CSVDQGPGHEYDQYF.

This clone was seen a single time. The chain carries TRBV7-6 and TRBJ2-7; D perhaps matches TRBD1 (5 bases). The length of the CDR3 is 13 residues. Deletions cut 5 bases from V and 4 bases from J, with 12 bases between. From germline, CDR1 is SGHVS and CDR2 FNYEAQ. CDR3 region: CASSLQTDYEQYF. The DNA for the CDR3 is TGTGCCAGCAGCCTCCAGACAGATTACGAGCAGTACTTC.

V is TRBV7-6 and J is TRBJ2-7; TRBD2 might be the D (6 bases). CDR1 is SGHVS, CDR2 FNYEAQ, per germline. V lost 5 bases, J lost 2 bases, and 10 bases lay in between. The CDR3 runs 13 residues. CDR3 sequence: CASSQTGAYEQYF. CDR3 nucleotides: TGTGCCAGCAGCCAGACGGGAGCCTACGAGCAGTACTTC.

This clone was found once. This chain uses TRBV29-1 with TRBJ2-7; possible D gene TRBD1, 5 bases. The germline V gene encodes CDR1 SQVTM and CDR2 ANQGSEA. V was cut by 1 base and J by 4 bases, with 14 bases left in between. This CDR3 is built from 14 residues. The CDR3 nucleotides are TGCAGCGTTGAAGGTGGGGCCGGTGGTTACGAGCAGTACTTC. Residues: CSVEGGAGGYEQYF.

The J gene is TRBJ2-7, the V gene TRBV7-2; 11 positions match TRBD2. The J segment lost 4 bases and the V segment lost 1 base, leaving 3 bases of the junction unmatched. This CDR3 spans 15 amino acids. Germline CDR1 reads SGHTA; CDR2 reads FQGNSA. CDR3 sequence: CASSLGGLAVYEQYF. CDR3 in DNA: TGTGCCAGCAGCTTAGGGGGACTAGCGGTATACGAGCAGTACTTC.

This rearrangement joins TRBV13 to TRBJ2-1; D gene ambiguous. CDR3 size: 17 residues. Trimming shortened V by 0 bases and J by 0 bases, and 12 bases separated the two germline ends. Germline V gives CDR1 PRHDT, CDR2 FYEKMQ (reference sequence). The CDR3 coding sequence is TGTGCCAGCAGCTTAGGGGCACTACCCAGCTCCTACAATGAGCAGTTCTTC. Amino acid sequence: CASSLGALPSSYNEQFF.

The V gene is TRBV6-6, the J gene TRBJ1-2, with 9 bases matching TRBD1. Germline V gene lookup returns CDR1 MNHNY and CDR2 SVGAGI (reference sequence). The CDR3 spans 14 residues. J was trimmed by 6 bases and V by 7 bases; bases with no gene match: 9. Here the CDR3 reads CASTYTRDRDGYTF. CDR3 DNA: TGTGCCAGCACCTACACCCGGGACAGGGATGGCTACACCTTC.

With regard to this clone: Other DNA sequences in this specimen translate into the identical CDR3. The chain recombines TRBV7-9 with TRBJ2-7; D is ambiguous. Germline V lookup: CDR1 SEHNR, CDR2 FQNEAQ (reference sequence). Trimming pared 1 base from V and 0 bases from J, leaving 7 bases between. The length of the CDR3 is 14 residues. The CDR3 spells CASSLVGNSYEQYF. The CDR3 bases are TGTGCCAGCAGCTTAGTAGGGAACTCCTACGAGCAGTACTTC. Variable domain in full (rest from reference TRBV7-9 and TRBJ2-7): DTGVSQNPRHKITKRGQNVTFRCDPISEHNRLYWYRQTLGQGPEFLTYFQNEAQLEKSRLLSDRFSAERPKGSFSTLEIQRTEQGDSAMYLCASSLVGNSYEQYFGPGTRLTVT.